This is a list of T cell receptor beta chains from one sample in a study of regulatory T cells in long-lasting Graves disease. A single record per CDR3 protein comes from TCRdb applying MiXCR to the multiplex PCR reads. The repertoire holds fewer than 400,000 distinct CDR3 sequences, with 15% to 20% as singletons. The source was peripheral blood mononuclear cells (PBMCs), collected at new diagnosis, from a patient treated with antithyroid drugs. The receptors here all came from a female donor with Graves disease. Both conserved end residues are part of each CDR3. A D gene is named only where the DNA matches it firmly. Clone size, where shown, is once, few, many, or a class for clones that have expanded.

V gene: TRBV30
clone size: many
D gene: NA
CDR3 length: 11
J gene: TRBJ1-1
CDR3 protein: CAWTRNTEAFF
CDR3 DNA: TGTGCCTGGACACGGAACACTGAAGCTTTCTTT

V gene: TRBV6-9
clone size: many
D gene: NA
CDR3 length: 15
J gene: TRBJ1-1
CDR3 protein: CASSYSRSRGTEAFF
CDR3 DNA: TGTGCCAGCAGTTACTCAAGGTCAAGGGGTACTGAAGCTTTCTTT

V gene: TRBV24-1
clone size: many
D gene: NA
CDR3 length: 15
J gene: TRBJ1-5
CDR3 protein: CATSDSRDGSEPQHF
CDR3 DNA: TGTGCCACCAGTGATTCCCGTGATGGGAGTGAGCCCCAGCATTTT

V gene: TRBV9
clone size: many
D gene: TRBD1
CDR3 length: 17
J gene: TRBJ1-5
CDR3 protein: CASSVPRGRQGDQPQHF
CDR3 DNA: TGTGCCAGCAGCGTACCCCGCGGCAGGCAGGGGGATCAGCCCCAGCATTTT

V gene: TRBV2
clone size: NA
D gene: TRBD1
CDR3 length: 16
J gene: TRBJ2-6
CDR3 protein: CASRRDRGRGANVLTF
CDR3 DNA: TGTGCCAGCAGGAGGGACAGGGGGCGTGGGGCCAACGTCCTGACTTTC

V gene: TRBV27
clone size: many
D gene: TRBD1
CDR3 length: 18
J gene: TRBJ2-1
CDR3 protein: CASSPLLPGQFHYNEQFF
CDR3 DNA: TGTGCCAGCAGTCCACTGCTACCGGGACAGTTCCACTACAATGAGCAGTTCTTC

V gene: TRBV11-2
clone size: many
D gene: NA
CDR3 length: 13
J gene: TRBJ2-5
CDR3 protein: CASSLGLAETQYF
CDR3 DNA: TGTGCCAGCAGCTTAGGCCTAGCGGAGACCCAGTACTTC

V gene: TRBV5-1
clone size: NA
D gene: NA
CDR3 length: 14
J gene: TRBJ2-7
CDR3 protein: CASGDPRTSYEQYF
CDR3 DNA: TGCGCCAGCGGGGACCCTAGGACGTCCTACGAGCAGTACTTC

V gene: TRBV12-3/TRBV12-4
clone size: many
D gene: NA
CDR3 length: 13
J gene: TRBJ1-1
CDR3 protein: CASSFDSGTEAFF
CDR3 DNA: TGTGCCAGCAGCTTCGACAGTGGCACTGAAGCTTTCTTT

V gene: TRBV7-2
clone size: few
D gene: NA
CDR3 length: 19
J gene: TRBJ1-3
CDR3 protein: CASSLALAIGQSPGNTIYF
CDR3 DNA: TGTGCCAGCAGCTTAGCTTTAGCGATCGGACAGTCACCTGGAAACACCATATATTTT

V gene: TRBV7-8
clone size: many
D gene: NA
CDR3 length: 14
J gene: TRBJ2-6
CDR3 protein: CASSLGFGANVLTF
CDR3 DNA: TGTGCCAGCAGCTTAGGTTTTGGGGCCAACGTCCTGACTTTC

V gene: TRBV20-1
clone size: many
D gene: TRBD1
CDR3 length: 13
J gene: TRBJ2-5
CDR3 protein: CSAGTGIGETQYF
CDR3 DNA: TGCAGTGCTGGGACAGGGATTGGAGAGACCCAGTACTTC